This T cell receptor (beta chain) is from a study of STAT5B mutations in CD4+ large granular lymphocyte leukemia. From germline, CDR1 is SGDLS and CDR2 YYNGEE. This CDR3 is 15 amino acids long. The V gene lost 0 bases and the J gene lost 5 bases, with 14 bases spanning the gap. Study processing details: A productive frequency of 2.59 x 10-5 was the lowest detectable. Assay: immunoSEQ multiplex PCR; the TCRdb copy retains only in-frame clones and omits some. The V and J calls and clone size come from that table; D and trimming were worked out from the DNA. This table has 20,000 or so clones, around 85% appearing once. Note on this clone: Its antigen is not known.

Study-wide points: CD4-sorted patient repertoires seemed more clonal than healthy CD4+ repertoires. Main leukemic clonotypes were patient-specific, but about 26% appeared at low frequency elsewhere. TRBV06-family usage was enriched in top patient clones (8/27) versus controls (2/35).

The sample was CD4+ T cells from blood buffy coats. The chain combines TRBV9 with TRBJ1-1; D remains unclear. The sequence was collected from a human donor in good health. The CDR3 nucleotides are TGTGCCAGCAGCGTAGAGGCAGGCCATGGTACTGAAGCTTTCTTT. This codes for CASSVEAGHGTEAFF.